This TCR beta chain was documented in a study of Ad26.COV2.S vaccination and SARS-CoV-2 variants. The ends were cut back, 5 bases at V and 4 bases at J, with 9 bases in the middle. CDR1 SGHDN and CDR2 FVKESK come from the germline V gene. CDR3 length: 14 residues. Findings and caveats of the study: It was vaccine recipients, not placebo recipients, who had the higher spike-specific TCR breadth. Total T cell responses may have been underestimated by the TCR breadth and depth analyses.

As regards this clone: The antigen remains unidentified.

Data came from immunoSEQ multiplex PCR; TCRdb stores just in-frame clones and leaves some out. This repertoire shows some 180,000 clones, 87% found once; its top ten account for about 5.5%. The genes are TRBV14 and TRBJ1-6, with D unclear. This sample comprised peripheral blood, obtained after recovery from COVID-19. This sequence was found in a human donor who had recovered from COVID-19. Here the CDR3 reads CASSNEIYNSPLHF. CDR3 sequence (DNA): TGTGCCAGCAGCAATGAAATTTATAATTCACCCCTCCACTTT.